The sample holds one count of the clone carrying this T cell receptor beta chain. What it binds is unknown. The source of the sample is a study of cytomegalovirus exposure and HLA in healthy donors. Points from the study as a whole: Later analysis associated a missense DCLRE1C variant with TCR beta V- and J-gene trimming. TCR beta chains numbering some 150 were designated cytomegalovirus-associated. Versus the approximately 720-donor mean, an Asian-associated ancestry cluster reportedly showed fewer N-insertions in a later analysis.

Use of 60 Vbeta and 13 Jbeta primers characterized the PCR. Sequencing used immunoSEQ multiplex PCR; TCRdb keeps in-frame clones, though not all of them. The sample includes over 150,000 clones, approximately 84% seen only once; the top ten take around 4.9%. Sequenced input: PBMCs. This TCR came from a girl between 10 and 17 years old in good health and CMV-seropositive.

CDR3 in DNA: TGCGCCAGCAGTCCGACAGGGAACTATGGCTACACCTTC. Protein: CASSPTGNYGYTF. The rearrangement uses TRBV10-1 and TRBJ1-2; 7 bases match TRBD1. The germline V gene has CDR1 WNHNN and CDR2 SYGVQD (reference sequence). The CDR3 is made up of 13 amino acids. Losses at the gene ends were 5 bases for V and 2 bases for J; bases not matched to a gene: 2.